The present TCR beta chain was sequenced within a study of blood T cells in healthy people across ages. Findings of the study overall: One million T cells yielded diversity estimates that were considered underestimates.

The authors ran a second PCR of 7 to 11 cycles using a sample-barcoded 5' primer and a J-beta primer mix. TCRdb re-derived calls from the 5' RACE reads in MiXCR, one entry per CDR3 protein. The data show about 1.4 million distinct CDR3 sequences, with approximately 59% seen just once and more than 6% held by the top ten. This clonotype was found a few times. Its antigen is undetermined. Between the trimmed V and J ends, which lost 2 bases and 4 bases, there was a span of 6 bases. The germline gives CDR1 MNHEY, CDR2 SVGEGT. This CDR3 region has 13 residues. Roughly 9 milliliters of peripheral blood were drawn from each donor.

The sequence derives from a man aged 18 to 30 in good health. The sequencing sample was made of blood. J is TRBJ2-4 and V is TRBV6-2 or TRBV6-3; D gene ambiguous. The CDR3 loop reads CASSYMGKNIQYF. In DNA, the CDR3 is TGTGCCAGCAGTTACATGGGGAAAAACATTCAGTACTTC.